The 14 T cell receptor beta chains below come from one sample, sequenced in a study of blood T cell repertoires in COVID-19. The method was immunoSEQ multiplex PCR; TCRdb's version includes in-frame clones alone and lacks a portion of them. The sample lists 120,000 to 150,000 clones; 79% were seen once. Sequencing was done on a sample of peripheral blood. These receptors all come from a man aged 55-75 years with acute or convalescent COVID-19.

This chain joins TRBV10-2 and TRBJ1-1, with TRBD1 matching over 9 bases. Per germline, CDR1 WSHSY and CDR2 SAAADI. J gave up 6 bases and V 6 bases, and 8 bases lay outside the gene matches. CDR3 length equals 14 residues. The CDR3 protein is CASSLDRGRAEAFF. In DNA, the CDR3 is TGCGCCAGCAGCCTGGACAGGGGAAGGGCTGAAGCTTTCTTT.

At least ten counts were recorded for this clone. The rearrangement links TRBV12-3 or TRBV12-4 to TRBJ1-1; no definite D call. The CDR3 contains 12 residues. Between the trimmed V and J ends, which lost 6 bases and 0 bases, there was a span of 5 bases. The CDR3 region has the DNA TGTGCCAGCAGGGCAGTGAACACTGAAGCTTTCTTT. Translated, it gives CASRAVNTEAFF.

This clone has only one observation. This chain uses TRBV5-1 with TRBJ1-1; 7 bases fit TRBD1. Germline trimming cut 5 bases from V and 5 bases from J; bases unmatched to any gene: 6. CDR3 length equals 13 residues. Germline lookup yields CDR1 SGHRS and CDR2 YFSETQ. DNA for the CDR3: TGCGCCAGCAGGGAGGGGGCGAATACTGAAGCTTTCTTT. It translates to CASREGANTEAFF.

The chain couples TRBV6-1 to TRBJ1-5; TRBD1 might be the D (5 bases). This CDR3 region has 16 residues. Germline V gene sequence: CDR1 MNHNS, CDR2 SASEGT. V dropped 4 bases and J dropped 0 bases, with 13 bases sitting between them. The CDR3 sequence is CASSAITGYSNQPQHF. The CDR3 DNA sequence: TGTGCCAGCAGTGCTATTACAGGCTATAGCAATCAGCCCCAGCATTTT.

The genes are TRBV2 and TRBJ2-7, with D possibly TRBD2 on 7 matching bases. V gave up 8 bases and J gave up 0 bases, with 14 bases separating them. The germline CDR1 and CDR2 sequences are SNHLY and FYNNEI. The CDR3 has 14 amino acids. The DNA of the CDR3 is TGTGCCAGCGGGAGGGACACCAGCTCCTACGAGCAGTACTTC. Encoded protein: CASGRDTSSYEQYF.

The rearrangement links TRBV10-2 to TRBJ1-2, with TRBD1 matching 7 bases. Trimming removed 7 bases from V and 4 bases from J; junction bases left unmatched: 15. The germline CDR1 and CDR2 sequences are WSHSY and SAAADI. The CDR3 has 16 residues. The CDR3 loop reads CASTPNLKTGLYGYTF. The DNA of the CDR3 is TGCGCCAGCACTCCCAATCTAAAGACAGGGCTCTATGGCTACACCTTC.

CDR3 nucleotides: TGCAGTGCTAGTTCCGGGTCTGGAAACACCATATATTTT. Its protein product is CSASSGSGNTIYF. The chain combines TRBV20-1 with TRBJ1-3, with D unclear. Trimming cost V 3 bases and J 1 base, with 7 bases left between them. The CDR3 sequence is 13 residues long. The germline CDR1 and CDR2 sequences are DFQATT and SNEGSKA (reference sequence).

This clone appeared a few times. The chain joins TRBV28 to TRBJ1-4; D might be TRBD1 (6 bases). The germline CDR1 and CDR2 sequences are MDHEN and SYDVKM. The CDR3 consists of 17 residues. V was clipped by 5 bases and J by 0 bases, with 16 bases between them. The CDR3 DNA sequence: TGTGCCAGCAGTCCCGGCGGGGGCACGGCAACTAATGAAAAACTGTTTTTT. It is translated as CASSPGGGTATNEKLFF.

This rearrangement joins TRBV7-2 to TRBJ2-1; no clear D gene. The CDR3 is 13 residues long. Trimming removed 5 bases from V and 10 bases from J, with 15 bases in between. Germline CDR1 is SGHTA and CDR2 is FQGNSA. CDR3 DNA sequence: TGTGCCAGCAGCACCCGAGGCGGAGACGAGCAGTTCTTC. Amino acid sequence: CASSTRGGDEQFF.

This chain joins TRBV19 and TRBJ1-1, with 10 bases lining up with TRBD1. V gave up 4 bases and J gave up 5 bases; unmatched junction bases: 1. The CDR3 contains 13 residues. Germline CDR1 and CDR2: LNHDA and SQIVND (reference sequence). CDR3 in amino acids: CASSRGQGTEAFF. The CDR3 DNA reads TGTGCCAGTAGTAGGGGACAGGGGACTGAAGCTTTCTTT.

This clone was seen more than once but under ten times. The CDR3 spells CASSLSSMPNQPQHF. The CDR3 nucleotides read TGTGCCAGCAGCTTATCTTCTATGCCTAATCAGCCCCAGCATTTT. The J gene is TRBJ1-5, the V gene TRBV7-6; no firm D call. The CDR3 covers 15 residues. The V end was cut by 2 bases, the J end by 4 bases, with 12 bases between. From germline, CDR1 is SGHVS and CDR2 FNYEAQ.

This chain uses TRBV27 with TRBJ1-1; TRBD1 might be the D (6 bases). Trimming stripped 6 bases from V and 5 bases from J, with 13 bases between. The CDR3 runs 13 residues. Per germline, CDR1 MNHEY and CDR2 SMNVEV (reference sequence). The CDR3 region is CASSLRGWTEAFF. The CDR3 region has the DNA TGTGCCAGCAGCCTCAGGGGTTGGACTGAAGCTTTCTTT.

Details on this clone: Other DNA sequences from this sample encode an identical CDR3 as well. The rearrangement uses TRBV7-8 and TRBJ2-7, with D perhaps TRBD1 (6 bases). Deletions cut 6 bases from V and 6 bases from J, with 12 bases between. The germline gives CDR1 SGHVS, CDR2 FQNEAQ. CDR3 length: 12 residues. The CDR3 DNA sequence: TGTGCCAGCAGTTTGAGGGGGAGCGAGCAGTACTTC. Translation gives CASSLRGSEQYF.

The CDR3 sequence is CASSSSLTGTGYTF. CDR3 nucleotide sequence: TGTGCCAGCAGTTCAAGTCTGACAGGAACTGGCTACACCTTC. The chain uses TRBV2 and TRBJ1-2, with a weak D call TRBD1 (6 bases). Germline CDR1 and CDR2: SNHLY and FYNNEI. V was clipped by 5 bases and J by 7 bases, with 17 bases between them. This CDR3 has 14 amino acids.